The 20 T cell receptor beta chains below all came from one sample that was sequenced in a study of blood T cell repertoires in COVID-19. Here immunoSEQ multiplex PCR was the method, and the copy in TCRdb shows in-frame clones only, minus some. The repertoire has approximately 220,000 clones, 80% to 85% of them found once; the top ten carry approximately 3%. Sequencing was performed on peripheral blood. The receptors shown here come from a woman younger than 45 who had recovered from COVID-19.

The chain links TRBV6-5 to TRBJ1-2; 11 bases agree with TRBD1. CDR1 MNHEY and CDR2 SVGAGI come from the germline V gene. The V gene end was trimmed by 11 bases and the J gene end by 5 bases; junction bases not matched to a gene: 13. CDR3 length: 15 residues. CDR3: CAVNGQGARRYGYTF. In nucleotides, the CDR3 is TGTGCCGTCAATGGACAGGGGGCTCGGAGGTATGGCTACACCTTC.

The chain has TRBV28 and TRBJ2-7, with TRBD2 matching 15 bases. V was pared by 3 bases and J by 5 bases, with 5 bases of the junction left unmatched. Germline V CDR1 and CDR2: MDHEN, SYDVKM. The CDR3 is 16 amino acids. CDR3 in DNA: TGTGCCAGCAGTTTGGGTGGACTAGCGGGAGGGGACGAGCAGTACTTC. Protein product: CASSLGGLAGGDEQYF.

This chain connects TRBV19 to TRBJ2-7; 11 bases are shared with TRBD1. The length of the CDR3 is 16 residues. V lost 4 bases and J lost 2; bases outside the gene matches: 7. Germline-derived CDR1 and CDR2 are LNHDA and SQIVND (reference sequence). The CDR3 here is CASSTGTGGKTYEQYF. The CDR3 DNA reads as TGTGCCAGTAGTACTGGGACAGGGGGAAAAACCTACGAGCAGTACTTC. Complete variable domain (other parts from reference TRBV19 and TRBJ2-7): DGGITQSPKYLFRKEGQNVTLSCEQNLNHDAMYWYRQDPGQGLRLIYYSQIVNDFQKGDIAEGYSVSREKKESFPLTVTSAQKNPTAFYLCASSTGTGGKTYEQYFGPGTRLTVT.

In this sample, this clone turned up once. The rearrangement joins TRBV28 to TRBJ1-3; weak D call: TRBD1 (5 bases). The ends were cut back, 6 bases at V and 0 bases at J, with 21 bases in the middle. CDR1 is MDHEN, CDR2 SYDVKM, per germline. The length of the CDR3 is 18 residues. CDR3: CASRSPSGQGPSGNTIYF. CDR3 sequence (DNA): TGTGCCAGCAGATCCCCTTCTGGGCAGGGCCCCTCTGGAAACACCATATATTTT.

The chain uses TRBV24-1 and TRBJ2-2; D remains ambiguous. This CDR3 is 18 amino acids long. V was trimmed by 0 bases and J by 5 bases, leaving 18 bases between them. Germline values: CDR1 KGHDR, CDR2 SFDVKD. In DNA, the CDR3 is TGTGCCACCAGTGATTTGCGCGACGGCTTCCAGAGGACCGGGGAGCTGTTTTTT. Its protein is CATSDLRDGFQRTGELFF.

This clone was seen a handful of times. The chain joins TRBV3-1 (or the pseudogene TRBV3-2) to TRBJ2-7; TRBD1 matches 7 bases. CDR1 is LGHDT and CDR2 is YNNKEL in the germline V gene (reference sequence). The V segment lost 0 bases and the J segment 2 bases; nucleotides outside the gene matches: 10. The CDR3 runs 17 residues. CDR3 protein: CASSQDRQGPLTYEQYF. CDR3 bases: TGTGCCAGCAGCCAAGATAGACAGGGCCCTTTAACCTACGAGCAGTACTTC.

V usage is TRBV3-1 (or the pseudogene TRBV3-2) and J usage is TRBJ2-5; D unresolved. CDR3 length: 13 residues. Germline CDR1 LGHDT, CDR2 YNNKEL (reference sequence). Trimming removed 8 bases at V and 4 bases at J, with 14 bases between. CDR3 sequence (DNA): TGTGCCAGCGCTTTCCGGGTGAGAGAGACCCAGTACTTC. This encodes CASAFRVRETQYF.

V usage is TRBV19 and J usage is TRBJ2-1; D is perhaps TRBD1 (5 bases). Between the trimmed V and J ends, which lost 10 bases and 6 bases, there was a span of 19 bases. The CDR3 is 14 residues long. Germline values: CDR1 LNHDA, CDR2 SQIVND (reference sequence). The CDR3 coding sequence is TGTGCCACTGGGGCGGTCCACGCGAGCAATGAGCAGTTCTTC. This sequence encodes CATGAVHASNEQFF.

This chain uses TRBV5-1 with TRBJ2-1; D gene unclear. The CDR3 has 14 residues. V was pared by 2 bases and J by 3 bases, with 9 bases between. CDR1 is SGHRS, CDR2 YFSETQ, per germline. CDR3 DNA: TGCGCCAGCAGCTTTGGAGCGAGCTACAATGAGCAGTTCTTC. It specifies CASSFGASYNEQFF.

The chain carries TRBV7-9 and TRBJ2-7; possible D gene TRBD1, 5 bases. The CDR3 is made up of 13 amino acids. Trimming removed 0 bases at V and 5 bases at J, with 8 bases between. The V gene's germline CDR1 is SEHNR and CDR2 FQNEAQ (reference sequence). As DNA, the CDR3 is TGTGCCAGCAGCTTAGCAGGGGCCGACGAGCAGTACTTC. This sequence encodes CASSLAGADEQYF.

This sequence joins TRBV28 and TRBJ2-1, with TRBD2 as a possible D gene (6 bases). The CDR3 runs 17 residues. Germline lookup yields CDR1 MDHEN and CDR2 SYDVKM. V gave up 3 bases and J gave up 7 bases, with 22 bases separating them. CDR3 sequence: CASSFRRDLTRSNEQFF. The CDR3 DNA sequence: TGTGCCAGCAGTTTTAGGCGGGATCTCACCCGGAGTAATGAGCAGTTCTTC.

Comment on this clone: Additional DNA sequences in this sample encode the identical CDR3. The chain has TRBV15 and TRBJ2-2, with D hard to call. The V and J ends lost 3 bases and 6 bases respectively, with 17 bases between them. This CDR3 is 16 amino acids long. Germline CDR1 is LNHNV and CDR2 is YYDKDF (reference sequence). DNA of the CDR3: TGTGCCACCAGCAGCAACGCAGGTTCGACGGCCGGGGAGCTGTTTTTT. This sequence encodes CATSSNAGSTAGELFF.

This clone has more than one count but fewer than ten. This chain connects TRBV7-9 to TRBJ2-3; the D gene is possibly TRBD1 (6 bases). The length of the CDR3 is 16 residues. Germline CDR1 SEHNR, CDR2 FQNEAQ (reference sequence). Trimming took off 5 bases at V and 2 bases at J, with 17 bases between the two ends. The CDR3 bases are TGTGCCAGCAGCACTTTACTAGGGACACTCACAGATACGCAGTATTTT. Its translation: CASSTLLGTLTDTQYF.

V is TRBV2 and J is TRBJ1-2; no definite D call. Per the germline V gene, CDR1 is SNHLY and CDR2 is FYNNEI. The V end lost 6 bases, the J end lost 6 bases, and 11 bases lay between the germline ends. The CDR3 is 12 amino acids. The CDR3 DNA sequence: TGTGCCAGCAGCAAGGACGGGAATGGCTACACCTTC. It specifies CASSKDGNGYTF.

The V and J genes are TRBV7-9 and TRBJ2-1; 9 bases line up with TRBD1. The length of the CDR3 is 14 residues. Germline trimming cut 11 bases from V and 4 bases from J; bases unmatched to any gene: 9. Germline-derived CDR1 and CDR2 are SEHNR and FQNEAQ (reference sequence). Here the CDR3 reads CALFRQGGYNEQFF. In DNA form, the CDR3 reads TGTGCCCTTTTCCGACAGGGGGGGTACAATGAGCAGTTCTTC. Full variable domain (missing parts from reference TRBV7-9 and TRBJ2-1): DTGVSQNPRHKITKRGQNVTFRCDPISEHNRLYWYRQTLGQGPEFLTYFQNEAQLEKSRLLSDRFSAERPKGSFSTLEIQRTEQGDSAMYLCALFRQGGYNEQFFGPGTRLTVL.

This chain joins TRBV11-2 and TRBJ1-2; 7 bases agree with TRBD1. J gave up 7 bases and V 0 bases, and 5 bases lay outside the gene matches. This CDR3 spans 14 amino acids. The germline CDR1 and CDR2 sequences are SGHAT and FQNNGV. The CDR3 spells CASSLDPTGLGYTF. DNA for the CDR3: TGTGCCAGCAGCTTAGACCCGACAGGGCTTGGCTACACCTTC.

The chain couples TRBV5-6 to TRBJ1-4; TRBD1 agrees at 8 bases. Trimming removed 0 bases from V and 13 bases from J; junction bases left unmatched: 5. The CDR3 is made up of 13 amino acids. Per germline, CDR1 SGHDT and CDR2 YYEEEE. The CDR3 sequence: CASSLVRQGLLFF. The CDR3 DNA follows: TGTGCCAGCAGCTTGGTGCGACAGGGGTTACTGTTTTTT.

The chain carries TRBV28 and TRBJ2-4, with TRBD1 matching over 7 bases. This CDR3 has 15 residues. Germline CDR1 and CDR2: MDHEN and SYDVKM. Trimming removed 6 bases from V and 4 bases from J; junction bases left unmatched: 9. The CDR3 DNA reads TGTGCCAGCAGCCCGACAGGGTTAGGGAAAAACATTCAGTACTTC. Its protein is CASSPTGLGKNIQYF.

V and J are TRBV19 and TRBJ1-2; TRBD1 matches at 7 bases. Germline V gene sequence: CDR1 LNHDA, CDR2 SQIVND (reference sequence). V shed 3 bases, J shed 4 bases, and the junction held 8 bases outside the gene matches. There are 15 residues in the CDR3. For the CDR3, the DNA is TGTGCCAGTAGTATTGGTACGGGACAGATCTATGGCTACACCTTC. Encoded protein: CASSIGTGQIYGYTF.

This clone has only one observation. This chain connects TRBV3-1 (or the pseudogene TRBV3-2) to TRBJ1-2; TRBD1 matches 8 bases. CDR1 LGHDT and CDR2 YNNKEL come from the germline V gene (reference sequence). The junction had 7 bases not matched to a gene; V was cut back by 3 bases and J by 7 bases. This CDR3 region has 14 residues. As DNA, the CDR3 is TGTGCCAGCAGCCAGACAGGGGACCTTTTTGGCTACACCTTC. Protein sequence: CASSQTGDLFGYTF.